This is a list of T cell receptor beta chains from one sample in a study of blood T cell repertoires in COVID-19. Profiling relied on immunoSEQ multiplex PCR, and the TCRdb table lists in-frame clones only, not all of them. The sample includes more than 350,000 clones, 87% of them seen just once. The sequenced material came from peripheral blood. These TCRs come from a woman aged 25 to 39 with COVID-19, enrolled during active disease. Both conserved end residues are part of each CDR3. Fields, in order: D gene, clone size, J gene, CDR3 length, V gene, CDR3 DNA, CDR3 protein. The D gene is left open where the match is weak. Size tells how often a clone was seen (once, few, many) or the class of an expanded clone, and some rows leave it out.

TRBD1	NA	TRBJ2-7	14	TRBV18	TGTGCCAGCTCACCCAACCCCAGGGGGCAAGAGCAGTACTTC	CASSPNPRGQEQYF
NA	NA	TRBJ2-7	15	TRBV24-1	TGTGCCACCAGTGATTCGCGGGACAGCTCCTACGAGCAGTACTTC	CATSDSRDSSYEQYF
TRBD1	NA	TRBJ1-2	13	TRBV29-1	TGCAGCGCCGGGACAGGGCCCAACTATGGCTACACCTTC	CSAGTGPNYGYTF
NA	NA	TRBJ2-1	13	TRBV9	TGTGCCAGCAGCGCCGTCGGGTCCAATGAGCAGTTCTTC	CASSAVGSNEQFF
TRBD2	NA	TRBJ2-1	14	TRBV7-3	TGTGCCAGCAGCAAAGCGGGAACCTACAATGAGCAGTTCTTC	CASSKAGTYNEQFF
NA	NA	TRBJ1-5	14	TRBV7-8	TGTGCCAGCAGCTTAGCCAGCGGCAATCAGCCCCAGCATTTT	CASSLASGNQPQHF
NA	NA	TRBJ1-2	13	TRBV27	TGTGCCAGCAGCATCCCCGGTGCCGGTGGCTACACCTTC	CASSIPGAGGYTF
NA	NA	TRBJ1-3	16	TRBV30	TGTGCCTGGAGAAACAGGTGGTCGAGCTCTGGAAACACCATATATTTT	CAWRNRWSSSGNTIYF
NA	NA	TRBJ2-6	15	TRBV10-3	TGTGCCGCCCGCGGTCTCAGGGCTGGGGCCAACGTCCTGACTTTC	CAARGLRAGANVLTF
TRBD2	NA	TRBJ2-1	12	TRBV12-3/TRBV12-4	TGTGCCAGCACCCCCGGGGGGAATGAGCAGTTCTTC	CASTPGGNEQFF
NA	NA	TRBJ2-7	11	TRBV18	TGTGCCAGCTCACTACTAGAGCAGACGTACTTC	CASSLLEQTYF
NA	NA	TRBJ2-5	14	TRBV2	TGTGCCAGCAGTGGTGGACAGCATCAAGAGACCCAGTACTTC	CASSGGQHQETQYF
NA	NA	TRBJ1-2	16	TRBV19	TGTGCCAGTAGTGAAGATTCGGGGGGTCTAAACTATGGCTACACCTTC	CASSEDSGGLNYGYTF
TRBD2	NA	TRBJ2-1	14	TRBV2	TGTGCCAGCGGACCGGGACTAGGCCACAATGAGCAGTTCTTC	CASGPGLGHNEQFF
NA	few	TRBJ1-6	13	TRBV7-8	TGTGCCAGCAGCTTAGGCAGGGGTTCACCCCTCCACTTT	CASSLGRGSPLHF
NA	once	TRBJ1-5	14	TRBV4-3	TGCGCCAGCAGCCAAATGAAGGGGAATCAGCCCCAGCATTTT	CASSQMKGNQPQHF
TRBD2	NA	TRBJ2-1	14	TRBV10-3	TGTGCCTCCCGCGAAGCGGGAGGAAGAAGTGAGCAGTTCTTC	CASREAGGRSEQFF
TRBD1	NA	TRBJ2-3	14	TRBV7-2	TGTGCCAGCAGTGACAGGGTGGGCACAGATACGCAGTATTTT	CASSDRVGTDTQYF
NA	NA	TRBJ1-1	16	TRBV19	TGTGCCAGTAGTAGACTAACAGCCGGTTGGAACACTGAAGCTTTCTTT	CASSRLTAGWNTEAFF
NA	NA	TRBJ1-3	17	TRBV10-2	TGCGCCAGCAGTGAGCCCCACAGGGCGATCTCTGGAAACACCATATATTTT	CASSEPHRAISGNTIYF
NA	NA	TRBJ2-7	14	TRBV2	TGTGCCAGCAATCCAGTCGGTGGAGGGTACGAGCAGTACTTC	CASNPVGGGYEQYF
NA	NA	TRBJ2-5	15	TRBV3-1/TRBV3-2	TGTGCCAGCAGCCAAGATGTCCAGGCCCTTGGGACCCAGTACTTC	CASSQDVQALGTQYF
TRBD1	NA	TRBJ2-5	15	TRBV19	TGTGCCAGTAGCCTACAGGGGAAGGGCCAAGAGACCCAGTACTTC	CASSLQGKGQETQYF
NA	NA	TRBJ1-4	16	TRBV10-3	TGTGCCATCAGTGAGTCTTCTCCCTCAGGTCATGAAAAACTGTTTTTT	CAISESSPSGHEKLFF
TRBD1	NA	TRBJ1-2	14	TRBV4-1	TGCGCCAGCAGCCAAGAGTACAGGGGCAATGGCTACACCTTC	CASSQEYRGNGYTF
NA	NA	TRBJ2-7	15	TRBV11-2	TGTGCCAGCAGCTTAGGTGTTGACTTCTCCTACGAGCAGTACTTC	CASSLGVDFSYEQYF
TRBD1	NA	TRBJ2-3	15	TRBV28	TGTGCCAGCAGTTCCGACAGGGGGCGCTTCGATACGCAGTATTTT	CASSSDRGRFDTQYF
NA	many	TRBJ2-7	11	TRBV7-6	TGTGCCAGCAGCTTAGGGCGGGAGCAGTACTTC	CASSLGREQYF
NA	NA	TRBJ1-5	14	TRBV28	TGTGCCAGCAGTCAGGGACACTCAAATCAGCCCCAGCATTTT	CASSQGHSNQPQHF
NA	NA	TRBJ2-1	14	TRBV28	TGTGCCAGCAGGAACCAGGGGGGTGGCAATGAGCAGTTCTTC	CASRNQGGGNEQFF
TRBD1	NA	TRBJ2-7	16	TRBV18	TGTGCCAGCTCACCGGCCCCGGGACAGGGTGACGACGAGCAGTACTTC	CASSPAPGQGDDEQYF
TRBD1	NA	TRBJ2-1	16	TRBV28	TGTGCCAGCAGGCCCCGGACAGGGAAAGCTTGGGATGAGCAGTTCTTC	CASRPRTGKAWDEQFF
NA	NA	TRBJ1-6	15	TRBV5-1	TGCGCCAGCAGCTGGGAGGGGGGCACTACTTCACCCCTCCACTTT	CASSWEGGTTSPLHF
TRBD2	NA	TRBJ2-7	14	TRBV28	TGTGCCAGCACCCGACTAGCGGCACGTTACGAGCAGTACTTC	CASTRLAARYEQYF
NA	NA	TRBJ1-1	16	TRBV29-1	TGCAGCGTTGAAGGGGCCCCCCAGGGGCTGAACACTGAAGCTTTCTTT	CSVEGAPQGLNTEAFF
NA	NA	TRBJ2-3	15	TRBV2	TGTGCCAGCAGTCCCCGGGTGGGACTTTCGATTGGGCAGTATTTT	CASSPRVGLSIGQYF
NA	NA	TRBJ1-3	15	TRBV6-5	TGTGCCAGCAGTTTAGACAGGAACTCTGGAAACACCATATATTTT	CASSLDRNSGNTIYF